This T cell receptor (beta chain) was captured by sequencing in a study of cytomegalovirus exposure and HLA in healthy donors. Overall study: It was reported in a later analysis that the 120 or so validation repertoires used the same platform as the approximately 620 first-cohort repertoires.

Assay used: immunoSEQ multiplex PCR; TCRdb lists only in-frame clones, some missing. This table holds about 160,000 clones, less than 90% found once. A word on this clone: Its target is not known.

Germline V gene lookup returns CDR1 SEHNR and CDR2 FQNEAQ (reference sequence). Trimming cost V 5 bases and J 4 bases, with 9 bases left between them. CDR3 length equals 14 residues. Study results and limitations: CMV antigen specificity of a few CMV-associated chains was confirmed in vitro. That first-cohort TCR clusters tended to co-occur in the 95 to 150 validation repertoires was found in a later analysis.

The approximately 120-subject validation cohort, separate from the approximately 670-subject first cohort, included the donors. This sequence joins TRBV7-9 and TRBJ2-6; D unresolved. The sample was PBMCs. This receptor was taken from a woman aged 18-29 years in good health and CMV-seronegative. For the CDR3, the DNA is TGTGCCAGCAGCGCGTTCTCCGGGGCCAACGTCCTGACTTTC. This gives the protein CASSAFSGANVLTF.